The 5 T cell receptor beta chains below were found in one sample sequenced in a study of cytomegalovirus exposure and HLA in healthy donors (dated 2017 in TCRdb). Library prep was done by the immunoSEQ multiplex PCR assay. TCRdb retrieved this table from immuneACCESS and kept in-frame rearrangements only. Not all clones are present; in checked studies, unresolved V genes account for under half, and no reason is known for the remainder. Within this sample are about 160,000 clones, with approximately 87% of them counted one time only. The top ten clones comprise 5% to 7% of the sample. The sample was PBMCs. All receptors come from a woman aged 25 to 39 in good health and CMV-seronegative.

This clone appeared once. The chain couples TRBV7-8 to TRBJ2-7, with 10 nucleotides matching TRBD1. Germline assignment: CDR1 SGHVS and CDR2 FQNEAQ. V trimming: 0 bases; J trimming: 2 bases; junction bases outside the gene matches: 4. The CDR3 covers 16 residues. The CDR3, as DNA: TGTGCCAGCAGCTTAGCGGGGGGACAGGGGACCTACGAGCAGTACTTC. Its protein product is CASSLAGGQGTYEQYF.

This chain connects TRBV7-8 to TRBJ2-7; TRBD2 agrees at 9 bases. CDR1 is SGHVS, CDR2 FQNEAQ, per germline. The CDR3 is 16 residues long. V lost 5 bases to trimming and J lost 3 bases; unmatched junction nucleotides: 11. This chain's CDR3 is CASSGAFTSGYYEQYF. Here the CDR3 DNA reads TGTGCCAGCAGCGGCGCCTTTACTAGCGGGTACTACGAGCAGTACTTC.

The V call is TRBV11-2, the J call TRBJ2-2; possibly TRBD1 or TRBD2 for D (5 bases each). Trimming removed 5 bases at V and 1 base at J, with 17 bases between. This CDR3 has 17 amino acids. Germline V CDR1 and CDR2: SGHAT, FQNNGV. In DNA, the CDR3 is TGTGCCAGCAGCCCCCGCCTCGGGACGATGAACACCGGGGAGCTGTTTTTT. It yields the protein CASSPRLGTMNTGELFF.

The chain uses TRBV7-6 and TRBJ1-3, with 9 bases that match TRBD1. This CDR3 is built from 15 residues. After removal of 5 bases from V and 2 bases from J, the junction contained 4 bases not matched to a gene. Germline V lookup: CDR1 SGHVS, CDR2 FNYEAQ. CDR3 sequence (DNA): TGTGCCAGCAGCCCAGGACAGGGGACTGGAAACACCATATATTTT. Translated, it gives CASSPGQGTGNTIYF.

The chain uses TRBV9 and TRBJ2-1; 7 positions match TRBD2. V lost 2 bases and J lost 10; bases outside the gene matches: 12. The CDR3 has 15 amino acids. CDR1 is SGDLS, CDR2 YYNGEE, per germline. CDR3 bases: TGTGCCAGCAGCGTGGGAAGTCGGACTAGTCGCGAGCAGTTCTTC. It specifies CASSVGSRTSREQFF.